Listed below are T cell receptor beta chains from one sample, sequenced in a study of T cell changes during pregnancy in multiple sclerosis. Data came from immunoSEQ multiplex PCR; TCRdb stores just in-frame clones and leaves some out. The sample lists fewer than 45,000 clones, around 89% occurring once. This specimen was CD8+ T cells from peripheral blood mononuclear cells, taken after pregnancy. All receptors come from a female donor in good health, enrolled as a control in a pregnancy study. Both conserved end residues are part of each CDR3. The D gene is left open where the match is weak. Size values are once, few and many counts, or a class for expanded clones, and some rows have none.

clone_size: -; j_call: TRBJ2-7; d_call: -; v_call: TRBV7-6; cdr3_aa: CASSLAQGGSGYEQYF; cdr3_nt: TGTGCCAGCAGCTTAGCGCAGGGGGGTAGCGGCTACGAGCAGTACTTC
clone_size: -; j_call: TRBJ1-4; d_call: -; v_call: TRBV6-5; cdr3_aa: CASSATGFPNEKLFF; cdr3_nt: TGTGCCAGCAGTGCCACAGGGTTCCCTAATGAAAAACTGTTTTTT
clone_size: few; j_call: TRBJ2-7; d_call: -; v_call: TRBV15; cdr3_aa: CATSSGGYEQYF; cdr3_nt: TGTGCCACCAGCAGTGGAGGTTACGAGCAGTACTTC
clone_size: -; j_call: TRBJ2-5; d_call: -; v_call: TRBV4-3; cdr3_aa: CASSQDLPGTSVLVTQYF; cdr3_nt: TGCGCCAGCAGCCAAGACTTACCCGGGACTTCCGTTTTGGTGACCCAGTACTTC
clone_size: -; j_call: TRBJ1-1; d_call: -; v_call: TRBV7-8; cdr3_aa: CASSLGGGAEAFF; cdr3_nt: TGTGCCAGCAGCTTAGGAGGCGGAGCTGAAGCTTTCTTT
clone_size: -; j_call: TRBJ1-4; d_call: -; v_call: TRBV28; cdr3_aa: CATGGYGEKLFF; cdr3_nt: TGTGCCACCGGGGGGTATGGTGAAAAACTGTTTTTT
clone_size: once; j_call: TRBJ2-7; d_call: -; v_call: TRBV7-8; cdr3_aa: CASSGGHISYEQYF; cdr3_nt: TGTGCCAGCAGCGGGGGACACATTTCCTACGAGCAGTACTTC
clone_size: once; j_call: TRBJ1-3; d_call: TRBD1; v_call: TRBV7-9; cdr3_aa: CASSPRQGSGNTIYF; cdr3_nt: TGTGCCAGCAGCCCCCGACAGGGCTCTGGAAACACCATATATTTT
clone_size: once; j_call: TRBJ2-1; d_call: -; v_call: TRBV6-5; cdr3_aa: CASSYSSGHNEQFF; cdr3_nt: TGTGCCAGCAGTTACTCGTCAGGGCATAATGAGCAGTTCTTC
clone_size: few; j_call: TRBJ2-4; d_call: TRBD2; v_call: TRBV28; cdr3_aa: CASRSGEVAKNIQYF; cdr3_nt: TGTGCCAGCAGGAGCGGGGAGGTAGCCAAAAACATTCAGTACTTC
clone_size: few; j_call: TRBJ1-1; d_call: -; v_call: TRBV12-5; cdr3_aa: CASGLGSTEAFF; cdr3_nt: TGTGCTAGTGGTTTGGGGAGCACTGAAGCTTTCTTT
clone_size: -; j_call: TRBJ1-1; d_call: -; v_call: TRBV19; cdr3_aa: CASTPLAGADTEAFF; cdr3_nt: TGTGCCAGTACCCCCCTAGCAGGGGCGGACACTGAAGCTTTCTTT
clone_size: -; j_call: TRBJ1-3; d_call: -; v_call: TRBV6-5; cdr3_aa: CAGPPRFSGNTIYF; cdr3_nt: TGTGCCGGTCCCCCGAGGTTCTCTGGAAACACCATATATTTT
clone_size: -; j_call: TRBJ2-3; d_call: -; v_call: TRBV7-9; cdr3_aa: CASSPSETDTQYF; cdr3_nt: TGTGCCAGCAGCCCAAGTGAGACAGATACGCAGTATTTT
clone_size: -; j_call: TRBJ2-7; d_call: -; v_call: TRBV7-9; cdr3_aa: CASSPKTGSSYEQYF; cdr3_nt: TGTGCCAGCAGCCCGAAGACGGGGAGCTCCTACGAGCAGTACTTC
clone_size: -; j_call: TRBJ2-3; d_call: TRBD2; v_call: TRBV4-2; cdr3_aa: CASSQGLAGAGTDTQYF; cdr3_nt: TGTGCCAGCAGCCAAGGGTTAGCGGGGGCGGGGACAGATACGCAGTATTTT
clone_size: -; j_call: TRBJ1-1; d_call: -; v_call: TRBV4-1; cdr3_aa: CASSQDGGISAEAFF; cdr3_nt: TGCGCCAGCAGCCAAGATGGGGGGATCTCGGCTGAAGCTTTCTTT
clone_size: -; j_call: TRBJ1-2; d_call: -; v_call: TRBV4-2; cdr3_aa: CASSQARGLDGYTF; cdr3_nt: TGTGCCAGCAGCCAAGCAAGGGGCTTGGATGGCTACACCTTC
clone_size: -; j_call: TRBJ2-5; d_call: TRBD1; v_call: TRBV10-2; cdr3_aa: CASSESFWDRGGETQYF; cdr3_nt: TGCGCCAGCAGTGAGTCTTTCTGGGACAGGGGAGGAGAGACCCAGTACTTC
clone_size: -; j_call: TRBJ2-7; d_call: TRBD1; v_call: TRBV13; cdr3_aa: CASSTGVEQYF; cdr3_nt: TGTGCCAGCAGCACAGGGGTCGAGCAGTACTTC
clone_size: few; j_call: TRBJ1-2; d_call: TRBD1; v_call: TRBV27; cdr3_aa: CASSLYPGGFYGYTF; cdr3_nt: TGTGCCAGCAGTTTATATCCAGGGGGATTCTATGGCTACACCTTC
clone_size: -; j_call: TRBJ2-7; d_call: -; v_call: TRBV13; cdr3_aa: CASSLFPFSYEQYF; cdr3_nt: TGTGCCAGCAGCTTGTTTCCGTTCTCCTACGAGCAGTACTTC
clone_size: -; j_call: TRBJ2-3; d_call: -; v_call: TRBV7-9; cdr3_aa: CASSLTGSTDTQYF; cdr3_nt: TGTGCCAGCAGCTTAACGGGAAGCACAGATACGCAGTATTTT
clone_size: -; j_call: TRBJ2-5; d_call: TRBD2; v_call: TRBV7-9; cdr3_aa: CASSTRPGLAGGGETQYF; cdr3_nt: TGTGCCAGCAGCACCCGTCCCGGACTAGCGGGGGGAGGGGAGACCCAGTACTTC
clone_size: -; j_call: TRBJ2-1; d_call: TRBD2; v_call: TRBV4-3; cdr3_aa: CASSLKLAGDPSNEQFF; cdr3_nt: TGCGCCAGCAGCCTCAAACTAGCGGGGGACCCCAGCAATGAGCAGTTCTTC
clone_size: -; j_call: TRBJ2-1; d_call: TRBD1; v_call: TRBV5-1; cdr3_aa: CASSIQGAQGNEQFF; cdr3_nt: TGCGCCAGCAGCATACAGGGGGCGCAGGGCAATGAGCAGTTCTTC
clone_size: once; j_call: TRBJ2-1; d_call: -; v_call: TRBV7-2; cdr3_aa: CASSSLAASYNEQFF; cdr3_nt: TGTGCCAGCAGCTCCTTAGCGGCCTCCTACAATGAGCAGTTCTTC
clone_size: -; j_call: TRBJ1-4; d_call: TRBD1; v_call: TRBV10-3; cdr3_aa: CAIKGGTDEKLFF; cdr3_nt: TGTGCCATTAAAGGGGGCACTGATGAAAAACTGTTTTTT
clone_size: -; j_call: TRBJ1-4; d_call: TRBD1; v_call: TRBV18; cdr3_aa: CASSPPGQGMEKLFF; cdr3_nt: TGTGCCAGCTCTCCTCCGGGACAGGGTATGGAGAAACTGTTTTTT
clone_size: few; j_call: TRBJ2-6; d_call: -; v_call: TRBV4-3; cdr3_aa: CASSQLTTQSGANVLTF; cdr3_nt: TGCGCCAGCAGCCAACTTACTACCCAATCTGGGGCCAACGTCCTGACTTTC
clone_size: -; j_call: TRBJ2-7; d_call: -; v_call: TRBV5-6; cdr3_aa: CASSLVGGEQYF; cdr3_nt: TGTGCCAGCAGCTTGGTAGGGGGCGAGCAGTACTTC
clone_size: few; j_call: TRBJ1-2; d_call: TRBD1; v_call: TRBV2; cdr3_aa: CAIPYRGINYGYTF; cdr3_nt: TGTGCCATTCCATACAGGGGAATCAACTATGGCTACACCTTC
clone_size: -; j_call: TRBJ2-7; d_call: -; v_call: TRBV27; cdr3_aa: CASSSESGRYEQYF; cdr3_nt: TGTGCCAGCAGTTCAGAGAGCGGTCGCTACGAGCAGTACTTC
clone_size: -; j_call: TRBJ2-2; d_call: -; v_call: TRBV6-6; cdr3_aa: CASSPGSHTGELFF; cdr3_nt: TGTGCCAGCAGTCCGGGGTCCCACACCGGGGAGCTGTTTTTT
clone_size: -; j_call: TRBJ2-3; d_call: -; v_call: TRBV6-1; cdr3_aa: CASSEAVGQSTDTQYF; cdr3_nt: TGTGCCAGCAGTGAAGCTGTGGGGCAGAGCACAGATACGCAGTATTTT
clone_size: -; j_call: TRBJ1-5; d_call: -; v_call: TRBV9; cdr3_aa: CASSVGADNQPQHF; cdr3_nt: TGTGCCAGCAGCGTAGGGGCCGATAATCAGCCCCAGCATTTT
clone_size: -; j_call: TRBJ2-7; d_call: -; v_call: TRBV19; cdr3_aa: CASSISTSEQGPYEQYF; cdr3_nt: TGTGCCAGTAGTATATCGACTTCCGAACAGGGCCCCTACGAGCAGTACTTC
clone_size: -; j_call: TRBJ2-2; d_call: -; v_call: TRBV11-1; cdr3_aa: CASSLLSGNTGELFF; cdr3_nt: TGTGCCAGCAGCTTACTTTCGGGGAACACCGGGGAGCTGTTTTTT
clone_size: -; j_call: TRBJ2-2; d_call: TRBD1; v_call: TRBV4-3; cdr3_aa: CASSQGRQGVTGELFF; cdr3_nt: TGCGCCAGCAGCCAAGGGCGACAGGGGGTGACCGGGGAGCTGTTTTTT
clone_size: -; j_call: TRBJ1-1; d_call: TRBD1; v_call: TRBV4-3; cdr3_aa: CASSQVGTGVTNTEAFF; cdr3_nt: TGCGCCAGCAGCCAAGTAGGAACAGGGGTGACGAACACTGAAGCTTTCTTT
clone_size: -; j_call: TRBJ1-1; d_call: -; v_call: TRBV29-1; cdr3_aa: CSVESRVGRVGTEAFF; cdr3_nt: TGCAGCGTTGAATCACGGGTGGGCAGGGTGGGCACTGAAGCTTTCTTT
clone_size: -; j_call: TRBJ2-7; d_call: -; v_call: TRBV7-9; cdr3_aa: CASSLVTGYSYEQYF; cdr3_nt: TGTGCCAGCAGCTTAGTGACAGGATACTCCTACGAGCAGTACTTC
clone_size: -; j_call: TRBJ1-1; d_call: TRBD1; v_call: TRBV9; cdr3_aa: CASSPQGANTEAFF; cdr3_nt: TGTGCCAGCAGCCCCCAGGGGGCCAACACTGAAGCTTTCTTT
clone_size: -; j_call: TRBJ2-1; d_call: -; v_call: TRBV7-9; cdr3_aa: CASSTELRDEQFF; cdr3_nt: TGTGCCAGCAGCACAGAACTTAGAGATGAGCAGTTCTTC
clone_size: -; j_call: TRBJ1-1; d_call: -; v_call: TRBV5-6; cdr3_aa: CASRSRGNTEAFF; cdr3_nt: TGTGCCAGCAGGTCCCGAGGGAACACTGAAGCTTTCTTT
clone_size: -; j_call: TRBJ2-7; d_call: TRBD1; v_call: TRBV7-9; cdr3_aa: CASSQQGNLYEQYF; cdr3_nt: TGTGCCAGCAGCCAACAGGGGAACCTCTACGAGCAGTACTTC
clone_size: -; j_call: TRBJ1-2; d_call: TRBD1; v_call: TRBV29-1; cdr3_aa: CSVVGTGGYGYTF; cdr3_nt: TGCAGCGTTGTAGGGACAGGGGGCTATGGCTACACCTTC
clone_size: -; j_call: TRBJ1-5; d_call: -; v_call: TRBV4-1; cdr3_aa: CASSQGDLYSNQPQHF; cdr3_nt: TGCGCCAGCAGCCAAGGCGACTTATATAGCAATCAGCCCCAGCATTTT
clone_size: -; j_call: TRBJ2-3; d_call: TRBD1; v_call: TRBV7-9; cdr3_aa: CASSQPRTGETDTQYF; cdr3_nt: TGTGCCAGCAGCCAGCCTAGAACAGGGGAGACAGATACGCAGTATTTT
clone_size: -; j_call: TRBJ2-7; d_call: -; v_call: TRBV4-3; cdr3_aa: CASSPGTRSSEQYF; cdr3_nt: TGCGCCAGCAGTCCCGGGACTCGATCCTCCGAGCAGTACTTC
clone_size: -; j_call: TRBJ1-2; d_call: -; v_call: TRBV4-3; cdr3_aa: CASSPGGRGGYGYTF; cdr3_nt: TGCGCCAGCAGCCCCGGAGGCAGGGGAGGGTATGGCTACACCTTC
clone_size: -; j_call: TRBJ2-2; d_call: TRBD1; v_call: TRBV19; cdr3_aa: CASSLRLGQGRPGELFF; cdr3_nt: TGTGCCAGTAGTCTCCGGCTGGGACAGGGTAGGCCCGGGGAGCTGTTTTTT
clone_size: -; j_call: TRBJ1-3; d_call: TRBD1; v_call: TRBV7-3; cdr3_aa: CASSSSGQGVDTIYF; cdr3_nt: TGTGCCAGCAGCTCCTCGGGACAGGGGGTGGACACCATATATTTT
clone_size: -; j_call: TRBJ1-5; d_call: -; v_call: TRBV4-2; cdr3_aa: CASSPLLGNQPQHF; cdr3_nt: TGTGCCAGCAGCCCACTTCTCGGCAATCAGCCCCAGCATTTT
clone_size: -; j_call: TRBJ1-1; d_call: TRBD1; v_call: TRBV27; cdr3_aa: CASSLDRGTEAFF; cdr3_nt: TGTGCCAGCAGTCTCGACAGGGGCACTGAAGCTTTCTTT
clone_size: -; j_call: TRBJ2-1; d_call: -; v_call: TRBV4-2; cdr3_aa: CASSRDGGSYNEQFF; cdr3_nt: TGTGCCAGCTCCCGGGACGGGGGCTCCTACAATGAGCAGTTCTTC
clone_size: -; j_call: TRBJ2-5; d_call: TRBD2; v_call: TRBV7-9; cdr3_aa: CASRGTSGVYQETQYF; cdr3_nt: TGTGCCAGCAGAGGGACTAGCGGGGTGTACCAAGAGACCCAGTACTTC
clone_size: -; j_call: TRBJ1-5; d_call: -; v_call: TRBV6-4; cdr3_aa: CASSWGIQCDQPQHF; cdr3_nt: TGTGCCAGCAGCTGGGGCATCCAATGCGATCAGCCCCAGCATTTT
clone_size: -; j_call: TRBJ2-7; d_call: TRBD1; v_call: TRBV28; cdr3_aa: CASSPRQGPTIYEQYF; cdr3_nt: TGTGCCAGCAGTCCGCGACAGGGGCCCACTATCTACGAGCAGTACTTC
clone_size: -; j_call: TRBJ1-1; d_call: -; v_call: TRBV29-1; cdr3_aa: CSVEEAQGEAFF; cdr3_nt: TGCAGCGTAGAGGAGGCACAGGGAGAAGCTTTCTTT